This is a list of T cell receptor beta chains from one sample in a study of blood T cell repertoires in COVID-19. Assay used: immunoSEQ multiplex PCR; TCRdb lists only in-frame clones, some missing. Among some 130,000 clones listed, approximately 85% were seen once. The specimen was peripheral blood. These receptors all come from a human donor in a cohort sampled during active COVID-19. The CDR3 runs from the conserved cysteine through the conserved F or W. A D gene is named only where the DNA matches it firmly. Rows give clone size only sometimes, using once, few, many, or a class for an expanded clone.

V gene: TRBV19; clone size: -; D gene: -; J gene: TRBJ2-2; CDR3 protein: CASMGRPNTGELFF; CDR3 DNA: TGTGCCAGTATGGGGCGCCCAAACACCGGGGAGCTGTTTTTT
V gene: TRBV4-3; clone size: -; D gene: -; J gene: TRBJ2-1; CDR3 protein: CASSQEIQSFPFF; CDR3 DNA: TGCGCCAGCAGCCAAGAAATTCAAAGCTTTCCGTTCTTC
V gene: TRBV5-4; clone size: once; D gene: TRBD2; J gene: TRBJ2-5; CDR3 protein: CASSLERGGETQYF; CDR3 DNA: TGTGCCAGCAGCTTGGAGCGGGGGGGCGAGACCCAGTACTTC
V gene: TRBV2; clone size: -; D gene: -; J gene: TRBJ1-5; CDR3 protein: CASSEGGRDQPQHF; CDR3 DNA: TGTGCCAGCAGTGAGGGGGGGCGCGATCAGCCCCAGCATTTT
V gene: TRBV6-2/TRBV6-3; clone size: few; D gene: TRBD1; J gene: TRBJ2-2; CDR3 protein: CASSYTGGLTGELFF; CDR3 DNA: TGTGCCAGCAGTTATACAGGGGGCTTAACCGGGGAGCTGTTTTTT
V gene: TRBV7-2; clone size: -; D gene: -; J gene: TRBJ2-1; CDR3 protein: CASILLGGPYNEQFF; CDR3 DNA: TGTGCCAGCATCCTCTTGGGGGGGCCATACAATGAGCAGTTCTTC
V gene: TRBV6-2/TRBV6-3; clone size: -; D gene: -; J gene: TRBJ2-3; CDR3 protein: CASSPTRGQGGTQYF; CDR3 DNA: TGTGCCAGCAGCCCCACGCGGGGGCAAGGTGGTACGCAGTATTTT
V gene: TRBV11-2; clone size: -; D gene: -; J gene: TRBJ2-1; CDR3 protein: CASSLGVPHYNEQFF; CDR3 DNA: TGTGCCAGCAGCTTAGGCGTCCCTCACTACAATGAGCAGTTCTTC
V gene: TRBV30; clone size: -; D gene: TRBD2; J gene: TRBJ2-1; CDR3 protein: CAWAGLVFNEQFF; CDR3 DNA: TGTGCCTGGGCCGGACTAGTTTTCAATGAGCAGTTCTTC
V gene: TRBV6-5; clone size: -; D gene: TRBD1; J gene: TRBJ1-2; CDR3 protein: CASRETGFYGYTF; CDR3 DNA: TGTGCCAGCAGGGAGACAGGGTTTTATGGCTACACCTTC
V gene: TRBV11-3; clone size: -; D gene: TRBD1; J gene: TRBJ1-1; CDR3 protein: CASSSPRGNGEAFF; CDR3 DNA: TGTGCCAGCAGCTCCCCCAGGGGGAACGGTGAAGCTTTCTTT
V gene: TRBV30; clone size: -; D gene: TRBD1; J gene: TRBJ1-2; CDR3 protein: CAWSVFGRGDYGYTF; CDR3 DNA: TGTGCCTGGAGTGTATTTGGCAGGGGGGACTATGGCTACACCTTC
V gene: TRBV5-6; clone size: -; D gene: -; J gene: TRBJ2-7; CDR3 protein: CASSKSRYTSYEQYF; CDR3 DNA: TGTGCCAGCAGCAAGAGCAGGTATACCTCCTACGAGCAGTACTTC
V gene: TRBV5-1; clone size: -; D gene: TRBD2; J gene: TRBJ2-3; CDR3 protein: CASSLGGAGLAGADTQYF; CDR3 DNA: TGCGCCAGCAGCTTGGGCGGTGCGGGACTAGCGGGAGCAGATACGCAGTATTTT
V gene: TRBV13; clone size: once; D gene: -; J gene: TRBJ2-1; CDR3 protein: CASSSGYNEQFF; CDR3 DNA: TGTGCCAGCAGTTCGGGGTACAATGAGCAGTTCTTC
V gene: TRBV30; clone size: -; D gene: -; J gene: TRBJ1-2; CDR3 protein: CAWSVRGLGYTF; CDR3 DNA: TGTGCCTGGAGTGTAAGGGGCCTTGGCTACACCTTC
V gene: TRBV4-3; clone size: -; D gene: TRBD2; J gene: TRBJ2-3; CDR3 protein: CASSQEPTGTSGRGTQYF; CDR3 DNA: TGCGCCAGCAGCCAAGAGCCCACGGGGACTAGCGGGAGGGGTACGCAGTATTTT
V gene: TRBV12-3/TRBV12-4; clone size: -; D gene: -; J gene: TRBJ2-7; CDR3 protein: CASTLGPTYEQYF; CDR3 DNA: TGTGCCAGCACCCTAGGCCCGACCTACGAGCAGTACTTC
V gene: TRBV7-2; clone size: once; D gene: -; J gene: TRBJ1-5; CDR3 protein: CASSLVKGWGGQPQHF; CDR3 DNA: TGTGCCAGCAGCTTAGTAAAGGGATGGGGAGGTCAGCCCCAGCATTTT
V gene: TRBV9; clone size: once; D gene: TRBD1; J gene: TRBJ1-2; CDR3 protein: CASSAPGTGEVGYTF; CDR3 DNA: TGTGCCAGCAGCGCCCCCGGGACAGGGGAAGTTGGCTACACCTTC
V gene: TRBV6-2/TRBV6-3; clone size: -; D gene: -; J gene: TRBJ2-7; CDR3 protein: CASSQVLGAEQYF; CDR3 DNA: TGTGCCAGCAGCCAGGTATTGGGGGCCGAGCAGTACTTC
V gene: TRBV6-5; clone size: -; D gene: TRBD1; J gene: TRBJ1-2; CDR3 protein: CASRAGQGDYGYTF; CDR3 DNA: TGTGCCAGCAGAGCCGGACAGGGGGATTATGGCTACACCTTC
V gene: TRBV10-1; clone size: -; D gene: TRBD2; J gene: TRBJ2-3; CDR3 protein: CASQEERGVGDTQYF; CDR3 DNA: TGCGCCAGCCAGGAGGAGCGGGGTGTGGGAGATACGCAGTATTTT
V gene: TRBV3-1/TRBV3-2; clone size: few; D gene: -; J gene: TRBJ1-5; CDR3 protein: CASSQTGDQPQHF; CDR3 DNA: TGTGCCAGCAGCCAAACGGGGGATCAGCCCCAGCATTTT
V gene: TRBV3-1/TRBV3-2; clone size: -; D gene: -; J gene: TRBJ2-5; CDR3 protein: CASSQVFSGSETQYF; CDR3 DNA: TGTGCCAGCAGCCAAGTCTTTTCGGGGTCAGAGACCCAGTACTTC
V gene: TRBV11-2; clone size: once; D gene: -; J gene: TRBJ1-1; CDR3 protein: CASSPDAGYTEAFF; CDR3 DNA: TGTGCCAGCAGCCCGGACGCGGGGTACACTGAAGCTTTCTTT
V gene: TRBV19; clone size: -; D gene: -; J gene: TRBJ1-1; CDR3 protein: CASSIKGLGFNTEAFF; CDR3 DNA: TGTGCCAGTAGTATCAAGGGGTTGGGCTTTAACACTGAAGCTTTCTTT
V gene: TRBV5-1; clone size: -; D gene: TRBD1; J gene: TRBJ2-1; CDR3 protein: CASSLGDRVDNEQFF; CDR3 DNA: TGCGCCAGCAGCTTGGGGGACAGGGTAGACAATGAGCAGTTCTTC
V gene: TRBV27; clone size: -; D gene: TRBD1; J gene: TRBJ2-7; CDR3 protein: CASSLGGQGTYEQYF; CDR3 DNA: TGTGCCAGCAGTTTAGGGGGACAGGGCACCTACGAGCAGTACTTC
V gene: TRBV6-5; clone size: -; D gene: -; J gene: TRBJ1-1; CDR3 protein: CASRAQMNTEAFF; CDR3 DNA: TGTGCCAGCAGGGCTCAAATGAACACTGAAGCTTTCTTT
V gene: TRBV7-8; clone size: -; D gene: -; J gene: TRBJ2-5; CDR3 protein: CASSIRGEETQYF; CDR3 DNA: TGTGCCAGCAGTATCAGGGGCGAGGAGACCCAGTACTTC
V gene: TRBV30; clone size: -; D gene: TRBD2; J gene: TRBJ2-3; CDR3 protein: CAWSVRGVGSVTQYF; CDR3 DNA: TGTGCCTGGAGTGTTCGGGGGGTAGGTTCCGTTACGCAGTATTTT
V gene: TRBV27; clone size: once; D gene: -; J gene: TRBJ1-1; CDR3 protein: CASKGYTEAFF; CDR3 DNA: TGTGCCTCCAAGGGGTACACTGAAGCTTTCTTT
V gene: TRBV5-1; clone size: once; D gene: TRBD2; J gene: TRBJ2-2; CDR3 protein: CASSLLAGDNTGELFF; CDR3 DNA: TGCGCCAGCAGCTTACTAGCGGGAGACAACACCGGGGAGCTGTTTTTT
V gene: TRBV5-4; clone size: -; D gene: TRBD1; J gene: TRBJ2-2; CDR3 protein: CASSFWRGQENTGELFF; CDR3 DNA: TGTGCCAGCAGCTTCTGGAGGGGACAGGAGAACACCGGGGAGCTGTTTTTT
V gene: TRBV5-4; clone size: -; D gene: -; J gene: TRBJ1-2; CDR3 protein: CASHTAAAYGYTF; CDR3 DNA: TGTGCCAGCCATACAGCTGCCGCCTATGGCTACACCTTC
V gene: TRBV6-4; clone size: -; D gene: TRBD1; J gene: TRBJ2-3; CDR3 protein: CASSDGTGVSTDTQYF; CDR3 DNA: TGTGCCAGCAGTGACGGGACAGGGGTTTCCACAGATACGCAGTATTTT
V gene: TRBV2; clone size: -; D gene: -; J gene: TRBJ2-2; CDR3 protein: CASSEGTVLTGELFF; CDR3 DNA: TGTGCCAGCAGTGAAGGGACAGTACTCACCGGGGAGCTGTTTTTT
V gene: TRBV3-1/TRBV3-2; clone size: many; D gene: -; J gene: TRBJ1-3; CDR3 protein: CASEQGNGNTIYF; CDR3 DNA: TGTGCCAGCGAACAGGGTAACGGAAACACCATATATTTT
V gene: TRBV11-3; clone size: many; D gene: -; J gene: TRBJ1-1; CDR3 protein: CASSTRQVGNTEAFF; CDR3 DNA: TGTGCCAGCAGCACCCGACAGGTCGGGAACACTGAAGCTTTCTTT
V gene: TRBV2; clone size: -; D gene: TRBD1; J gene: TRBJ1-2; CDR3 protein: CASTGQVVGGYTF; CDR3 DNA: TGTGCCAGCACGGGACAGGTGGTAGGTGGCTACACCTTC
V gene: TRBV13; clone size: -; D gene: TRBD1; J gene: TRBJ2-7; CDR3 protein: CASSLGSGTGVYEQYF; CDR3 DNA: TGTGCCAGCAGCTTAGGTTCCGGGACAGGGGTCTACGAGCAGTACTTC
V gene: TRBV7-2; clone size: few; D gene: TRBD1; J gene: TRBJ2-5; CDR3 protein: CASSSDRGQQETQYF; CDR3 DNA: TGTGCCAGCAGCTCAGACAGGGGGCAGCAAGAGACCCAGTACTTC
V gene: TRBV12-3/TRBV12-4; clone size: -; D gene: -; J gene: TRBJ2-1; CDR3 protein: CASSFAGLALVF; CDR3 DNA: TGTGCCAGCAGTTTTGCAGGCCTAGCTCTAGTCTTC
V gene: TRBV3-1/TRBV3-2; clone size: -; D gene: -; J gene: TRBJ2-1; CDR3 protein: CASTSQGCNEQFF; CDR3 DNA: TGTGCCAGCACCTCACAGGGTTGCAATGAGCAGTTCTTC
V gene: TRBV4-3; clone size: -; D gene: TRBD2; J gene: TRBJ2-3; CDR3 protein: CASSQTGLAGEITDTQYF; CDR3 DNA: TGCGCCAGCAGCCAAACCGGACTAGCGGGGGAGATCACAGATACGCAGTATTTT